One and the same sample provided the 6 T cell receptor beta chains below, sequenced in a study of Ad26.COV2.S vaccination and SARS-CoV-2 variants. Treatment denoted: 19 received Ad26.COV2.S at low or high dose, single or two shots; roughly five received placebo; per-sample allocation not given. Material that was analyzed had been drawn on day 63 after the first vaccine or placebo injection. TCRdb's copy holds only in-frame clones and misses some; the assay was immunoSEQ multiplex PCR. Of around 450,000 clones in the sample, 80% to 95% were seen once. This material consisted of peripheral blood, taken in a trial of Ad26.COV2.S vaccine versus placebo. The receptors shown here come from a person aged 18-60 years who received the Ad26.COV2.S COVID-19 vaccine or a placebo.

This clone is a singleton in its sample. The genes are TRBV6-5 and TRBJ1-4, with D unresolved. Germline lookup yields CDR1 MNHEY and CDR2 SVGAGI. The ends were cut back, 0 bases at V and 4 bases at J, with 0 bases in the middle. This CDR3 contains 12 residues. For the CDR3, the DNA is TGTGCCAGCAGTTACTCTAATGAAAAACTGTTTTTT. This translates into CASSYSNEKLFF.

The V gene is TRBV5-6, the J gene TRBJ1-2; TRBD1 matches at 7 bases. Germline CDR1 SGHDT, CDR2 YYEEEE. With V trimmed by 2 bases and J by 4 bases, 5 bases remained unmatched. This CDR3 comprises 14 residues. CDR3 in amino acids: CASSFGTVTYGYTF. DNA of the CDR3: TGTGCCAGCAGCTTCGGGACAGTAACCTATGGCTACACCTTC.

The chain employs TRBV11-2 and TRBJ2-7, with D maybe TRBD1 (6 bases). In germline, CDR1 is SGHAT, CDR2 FQNNGV. CDR3 size: 15 residues. V lost 4 bases, J lost 5 bases, and 18 bases lay in between. The chain's CDR3 is CASSSLDRLRDEQYF. CDR3 bases: TGTGCCAGCAGCTCCCTCGACAGGCTGCGGGACGAGCAGTACTTC.

The gene calls are TRBV18 and TRBJ2-3; D unclear. The CDR3 length is 13 residues. Trimming shortened V by 3 bases and J by 5 bases, and 9 bases separated the two germline ends. The germline gives CDR1 KGHSH, CDR2 LQKENI. The CDR3 loop is CASSPSLIDTQYF. The CDR3 bases are TGTGCCAGCTCACCTTCCCTTATAGATACGCAGTATTTT. The whole variable domain, filled in from reference TRBV18 and TRBJ2-3, reads NAGVMQNPRHLVRRRGQEARLRCSPMKGHSHVYWYRQLPEEGLKFMVYLQKENIIDESGMPKERFSAEFPKEGPSILRIQQVVRGDSAAYFCASSPSLIDTQYFGPGTRLTVL.

The chain joins TRBV27 to TRBJ2-7, with a tentative D call TRBD2 (7 bases). This CDR3 has 15 amino acids. From germline, CDR1 is MNHEY and CDR2 SMNVEV (reference sequence). Trimming stripped 6 bases from V and 4 bases from J, with 19 bases between. The CDR3 coding sequence is TGTGCCAGCAGGGCGGGCGGGGGCGCCGGGTACGAGCAGTACTTC. Translated: CASRAGGGAGYEQYF.

The rearrangement joins TRBV11-2 to TRBJ2-7; possible D gene TRBD2, 5 bases. V lost 3 bases and J lost 0, with 12 bases in between. The CDR3 is 15 residues long. From germline, CDR1 is SGHAT and CDR2 FQNNGV. DNA for the CDR3: TGTGCCAGCAGCTTTATCAGCGGAAGCTCCTACGAGCAGTACTTC. This translates into CASSFISGSSYEQYF.